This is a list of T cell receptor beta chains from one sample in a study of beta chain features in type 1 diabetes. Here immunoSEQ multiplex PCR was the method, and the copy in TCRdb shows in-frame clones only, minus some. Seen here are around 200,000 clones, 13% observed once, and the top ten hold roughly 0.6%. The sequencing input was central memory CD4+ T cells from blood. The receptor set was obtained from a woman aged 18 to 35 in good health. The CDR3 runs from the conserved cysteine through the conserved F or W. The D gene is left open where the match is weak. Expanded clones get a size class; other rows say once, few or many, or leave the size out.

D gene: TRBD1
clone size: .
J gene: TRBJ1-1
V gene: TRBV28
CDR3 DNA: TGTGCCAGCCTCTACAGGGGGGGGTCGAACACTGAAGCTTTCTTT
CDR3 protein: CASLYRGGSNTEAFF

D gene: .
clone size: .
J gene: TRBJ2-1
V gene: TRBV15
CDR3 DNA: TGTGCCACCAGCAGAAGCAGAATGAGCGGTAGAGACAATGAGCAGTTCTTC
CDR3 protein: CATSRSRMSGRDNEQFF

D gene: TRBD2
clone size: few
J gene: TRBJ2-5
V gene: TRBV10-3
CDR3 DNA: TGTGCCATCAGCCAAGCGGGGGAGACCCAGTACTTC
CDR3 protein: CAISQAGETQYF

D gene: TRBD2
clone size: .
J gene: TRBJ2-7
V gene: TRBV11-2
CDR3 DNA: TGTGCCAGCAGCCTGGGGAGGGACTCACTAACTTACGAGCAGTACTTC
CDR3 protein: CASSLGRDSLTYEQYF

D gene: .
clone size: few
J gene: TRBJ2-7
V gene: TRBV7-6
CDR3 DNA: TGTGCCAGCAGCTTCAGGACAGAATTCTCCTACGAGCAGTACTTC
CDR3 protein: CASSFRTEFSYEQYF

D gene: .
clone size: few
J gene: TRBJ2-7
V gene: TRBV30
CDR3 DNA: TGTGCCTGGAGTCTCGGCCAGGCGACGGACGAGCAGTACTTC
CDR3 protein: CAWSLGQATDEQYF

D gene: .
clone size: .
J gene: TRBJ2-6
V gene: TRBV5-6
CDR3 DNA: TGTGCCAGCAGCACCCTTTCCACTAGCTCTGGGGCCAACGTCCTGACTTTC
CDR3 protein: CASSTLSTSSGANVLTF

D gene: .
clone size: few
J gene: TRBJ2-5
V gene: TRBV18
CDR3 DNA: TGTGCCAGCTCCTTACAAGAGACCCAGTACTTC
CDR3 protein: CASSLQETQYF

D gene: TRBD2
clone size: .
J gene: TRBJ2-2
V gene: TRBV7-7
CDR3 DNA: TGTGCTAGCAGCCCTACTAGCGGGAGTATCGCCGGGGAGCTGTTTTTT
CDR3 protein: CASSPTSGSIAGELFF

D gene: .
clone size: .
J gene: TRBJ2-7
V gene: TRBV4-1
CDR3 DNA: TGCGCCAGCAGCCAAGCTCGGCGGGGGCACGAGCAGTACTTC
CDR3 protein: CASSQARRGHEQYF

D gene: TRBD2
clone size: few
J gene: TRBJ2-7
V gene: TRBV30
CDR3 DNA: TGTGCCTGGAGCGGGGGGTCCTACGAGCAGTACTTC
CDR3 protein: CAWSGGSYEQYF

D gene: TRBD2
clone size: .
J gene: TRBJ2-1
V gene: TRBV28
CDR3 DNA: TGTGCCAGCAGCCCCTCGCTAGCGGGATCGCACAATGAGCAGTTCTTC
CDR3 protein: CASSPSLAGSHNEQFF

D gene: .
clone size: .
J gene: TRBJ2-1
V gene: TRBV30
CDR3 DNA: TGTGCCTGGAGTGGGGCAGGGTACAATGAGCAGTTCTTC
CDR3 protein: CAWSGAGYNEQFF

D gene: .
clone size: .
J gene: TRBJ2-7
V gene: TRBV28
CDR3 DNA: TGTGCCAGCAGGGTACCATCCAGCCTAGCTTATGAGCAGTACTTC
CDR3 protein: CASRVPSSLAYEQYF

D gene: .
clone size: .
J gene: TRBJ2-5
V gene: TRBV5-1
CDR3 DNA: TGCGCCAGCAGCTTGGTAATAATCAGTGGAGAGACCCAGTACTTC
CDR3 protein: CASSLVIISGETQYF

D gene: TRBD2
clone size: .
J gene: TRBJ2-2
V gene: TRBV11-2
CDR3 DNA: TGTGCCAGCAGCTTGGGACTAGCCACCGGGGAGCTGTTTTTT
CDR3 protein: CASSLGLATGELFF

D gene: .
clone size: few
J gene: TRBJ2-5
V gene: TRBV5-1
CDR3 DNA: TGCGCCAGCAGCTTGGCTGAAGAGACCCAGTACTTC
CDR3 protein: CASSLAEETQYF

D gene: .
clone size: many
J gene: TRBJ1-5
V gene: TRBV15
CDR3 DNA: TGTGCCACCAGCAGAGGCGGACAGTTTCGTAGCAATCAGCCCCAGCATTTT
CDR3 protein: CATSRGGQFRSNQPQHF

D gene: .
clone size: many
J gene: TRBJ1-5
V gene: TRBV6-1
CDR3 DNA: TGTGCCAGCAGTGAAGAAGGAGGGCGGAGCAATCAGCCCCAGCATTTT
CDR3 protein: CASSEEGGRSNQPQHF

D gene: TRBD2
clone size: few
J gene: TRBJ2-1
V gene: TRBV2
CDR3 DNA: TGTGCCAGCAGTGTAGCACTAGCGGGAGCCAATGAGCAGTTCTTC
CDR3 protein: CASSVALAGANEQFF

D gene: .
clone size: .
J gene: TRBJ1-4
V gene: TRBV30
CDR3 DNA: TGTGCCTGGAGTGTACAGGGCAGCGAAAAACTGTTTTTT
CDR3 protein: CAWSVQGSEKLFF

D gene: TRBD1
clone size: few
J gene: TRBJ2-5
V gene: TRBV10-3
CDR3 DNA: TGTGCCATCAGTGAGCGCCCGGGACAGCAAGAGACCCAGTACTTC
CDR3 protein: CAISERPGQQETQYF

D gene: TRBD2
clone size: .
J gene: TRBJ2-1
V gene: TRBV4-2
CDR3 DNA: TGTGCCAGCAGCCAAGTGGGAAGCGGGAGAGGGTCCTACAATGAGCAGTTCTTC
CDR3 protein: CASSQVGSGRGSYNEQFF

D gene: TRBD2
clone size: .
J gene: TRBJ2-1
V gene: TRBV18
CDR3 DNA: TGTGCCAGCTCACCGGGGACTAGCAGCAATGAGCAGTTCTTC
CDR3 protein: CASSPGTSSNEQFF

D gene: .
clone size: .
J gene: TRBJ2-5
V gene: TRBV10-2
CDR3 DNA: TGCGCCAGCAGTGATGGGAGGCTAGGGACCCAGTACTTC
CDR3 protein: CASSDGRLGTQYF

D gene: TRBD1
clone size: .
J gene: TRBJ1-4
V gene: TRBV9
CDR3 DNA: TGTGCCAGCAGCGTAGCAGGGGGCTTAGTAGAAAAACTGTTTTTT
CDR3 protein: CASSVAGGLVEKLFF

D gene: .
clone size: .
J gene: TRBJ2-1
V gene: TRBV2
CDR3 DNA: TGTGCCAGCACTACCTGGGGCCTCGACTACAATGAGCAGTTCTTC
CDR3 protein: CASTTWGLDYNEQFF

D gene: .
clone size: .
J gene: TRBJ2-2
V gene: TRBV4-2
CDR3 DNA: TGTGCCAGCAGCCAAGGAGTGGGGAGGAACACCGGGGAGCTGTTTTTT
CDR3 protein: CASSQGVGRNTGELFF

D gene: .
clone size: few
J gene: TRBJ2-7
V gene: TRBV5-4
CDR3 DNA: TGTGCCAGCAGCTGGCAGGTAGGGGGCTACGAGCAGTACTTC
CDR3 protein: CASSWQVGGYEQYF

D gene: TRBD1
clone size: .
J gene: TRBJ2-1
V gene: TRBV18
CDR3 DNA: TGTGCCAGCTCAACGGGACAGGGGAATGAGCAGTTCTTC
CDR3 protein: CASSTGQGNEQFF

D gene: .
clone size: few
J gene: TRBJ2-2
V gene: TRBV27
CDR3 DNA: TGTGCCAGCAGTACAAGACAGGACACTACCGGGGAGCTGTTTTTT
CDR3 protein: CASSTRQDTTGELFF

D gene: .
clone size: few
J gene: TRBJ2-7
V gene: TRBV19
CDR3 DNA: TGTGCCAGTAGTGATGGTCAAGCCTTCTCCTACGAGCAGTACTTC
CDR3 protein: CASSDGQAFSYEQYF

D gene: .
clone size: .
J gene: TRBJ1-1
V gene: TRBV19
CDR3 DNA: TGTGCCAGTAGTTGGAATCCGGGGATGAACACTGAAGCTTTCTTT
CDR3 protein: CASSWNPGMNTEAFF

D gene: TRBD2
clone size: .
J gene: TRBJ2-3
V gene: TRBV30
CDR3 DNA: TGTGCCTGGAGGCGTGGCGGGAGTCGCACAGATACGCAGTATTTT
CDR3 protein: CAWRRGGSRTDTQYF

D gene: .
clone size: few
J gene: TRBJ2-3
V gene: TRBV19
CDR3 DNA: TGTGCCAGTAGTATCGGTTTGCAGGGAACGCAGTATTTT
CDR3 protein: CASSIGLQGTQYF

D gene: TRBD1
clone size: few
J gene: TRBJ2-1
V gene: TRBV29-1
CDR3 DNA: TGCAGCATTGGGACAGGGGTGAGGTACAATGAGCAGTTCTTC
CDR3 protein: CSIGTGVRYNEQFF

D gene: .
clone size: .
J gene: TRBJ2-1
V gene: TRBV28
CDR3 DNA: TGTGCCAGCAGTTTAGTGCGGGGTGAGCAGTTCTTC
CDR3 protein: CASSLVRGEQFF

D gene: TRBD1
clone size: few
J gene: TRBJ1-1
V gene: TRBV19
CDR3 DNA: TGTGCCAGTAGTCCGGGACAGAAGAACACTGAAGCTTTCTTT
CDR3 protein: CASSPGQKNTEAFF

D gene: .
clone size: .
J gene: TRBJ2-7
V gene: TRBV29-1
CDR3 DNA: TGCAGCGCGCGGGCAGGGCGGGGGCATCCCTACGAGCAGTACTTC
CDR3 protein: CSARAGRGHPYEQYF

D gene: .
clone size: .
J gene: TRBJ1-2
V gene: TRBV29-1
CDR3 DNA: TGCAGCGTCTCCGGGACATCACCGTCTTATGGCTACACCTTC
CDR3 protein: CSVSGTSPSYGYTF

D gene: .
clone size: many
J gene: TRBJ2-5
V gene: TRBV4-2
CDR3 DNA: TGTGCCAGCAGCCAAGGCGACACAGAGACCCAGTACTTC
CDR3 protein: CASSQGDTETQYF

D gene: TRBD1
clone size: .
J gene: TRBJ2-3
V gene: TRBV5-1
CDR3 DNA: TGCGCCAGCAGCTCTCAGGGGGACCGGACAGATACGCAGTATTTT
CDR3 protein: CASSSQGDRTDTQYF

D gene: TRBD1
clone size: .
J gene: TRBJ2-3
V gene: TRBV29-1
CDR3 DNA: TGCAGCGTTGAAAGTGACAGGGGAAGCACAGATACGCAGTATTTT
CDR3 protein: CSVESDRGSTDTQYF

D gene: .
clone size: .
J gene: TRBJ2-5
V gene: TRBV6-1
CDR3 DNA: TGTGCCAGCAGTGGACAGGGAGGAGAGACCCAGTACTTC
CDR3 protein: CASSGQGGETQYF

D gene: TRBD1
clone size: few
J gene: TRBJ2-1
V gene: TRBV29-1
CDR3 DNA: TGCAGCGTTGAAGATCAGGGACAGCGATCCTACAATGAGCAGTTCTTC
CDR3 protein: CSVEDQGQRSYNEQFF

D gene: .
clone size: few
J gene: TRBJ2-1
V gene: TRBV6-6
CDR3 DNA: TGTGCCAGCATCCAGCGGGCCTTAAATGAGCAGTTCTTC
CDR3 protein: CASIQRALNEQFF

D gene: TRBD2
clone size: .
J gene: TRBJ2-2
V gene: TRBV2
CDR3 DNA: TGTGCCAGCACTGTTCTAGCGGGAAGTACCGGGGAGCTGTTTTTT
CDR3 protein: CASTVLAGSTGELFF

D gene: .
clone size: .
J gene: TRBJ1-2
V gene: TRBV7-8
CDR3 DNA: TGTGCCAGCAGCATCAGGGAAAACTATGGCTACACCTTC
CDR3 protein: CASSIRENYGYTF

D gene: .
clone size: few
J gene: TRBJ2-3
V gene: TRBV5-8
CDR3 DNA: TGTGCCAGCGGACAGAGCACAGATACGCAGTATTTT
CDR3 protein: CASGQSTDTQYF

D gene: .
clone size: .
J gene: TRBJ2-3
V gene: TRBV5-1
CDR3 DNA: TGCGCCAGCAGCCAAAACACAGATACGCAGTATTTT
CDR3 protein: CASSQNTDTQYF

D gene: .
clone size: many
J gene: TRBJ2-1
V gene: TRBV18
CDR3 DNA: TGTGCCAGCTCACAGTCACTCGGAGACAATGAGCAGTTCTTC
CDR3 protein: CASSQSLGDNEQFF

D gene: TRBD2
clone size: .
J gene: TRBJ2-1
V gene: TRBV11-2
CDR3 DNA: TGCGCAAGCGGGAGACGGGTCAATGAGCAGTTCTTC
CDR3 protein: CASGRRVNEQFF

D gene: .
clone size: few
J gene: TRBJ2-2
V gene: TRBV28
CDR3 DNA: TGTGCCAGCATTGGCTTTACCGGGGAGCTGTTTTTT
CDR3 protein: CASIGFTGELFF

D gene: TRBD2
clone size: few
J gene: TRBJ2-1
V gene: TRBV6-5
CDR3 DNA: TGTGCCAGCAGTTCGAACCTCGCCGGGACTAGGAGTCTGTTCTTC
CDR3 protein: CASSSNLAGTRSLFF

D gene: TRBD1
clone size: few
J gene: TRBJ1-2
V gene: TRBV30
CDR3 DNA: TGTGCTCGGGACAGTGATAACTATGGCTACACCTTC
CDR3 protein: CARDSDNYGYTF

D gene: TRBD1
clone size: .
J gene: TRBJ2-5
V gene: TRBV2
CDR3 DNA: TGTGCCAGCAGTTGGACAGGGGCATGGGAGACCCAGTACTTC
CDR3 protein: CASSWTGAWETQYF

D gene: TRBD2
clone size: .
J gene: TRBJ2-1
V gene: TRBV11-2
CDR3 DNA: TGTGCCAGCAGCTTCCGGACTAGCGGAAGATACAATGAGCAGTTCTTC
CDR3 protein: CASSFRTSGRYNEQFF

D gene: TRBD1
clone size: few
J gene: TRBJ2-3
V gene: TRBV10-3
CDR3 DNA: TGTGCCACTGCACAGGGGGCGCGATCAGATACGCAGTATTTT
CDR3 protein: CATAQGARSDTQYF

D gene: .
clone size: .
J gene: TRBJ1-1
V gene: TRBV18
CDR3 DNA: TGTGCCAGCTCACCAGCTAACAGGGAAGCTTTCTTT
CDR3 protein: CASSPANREAFF

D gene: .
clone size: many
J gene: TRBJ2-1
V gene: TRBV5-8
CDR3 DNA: TGTGCCAGCAGCTGGCTACAGCTATACATTCTAAACAATGAGCAGTTCTTC
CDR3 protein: CASSWLQLYILNNEQFF